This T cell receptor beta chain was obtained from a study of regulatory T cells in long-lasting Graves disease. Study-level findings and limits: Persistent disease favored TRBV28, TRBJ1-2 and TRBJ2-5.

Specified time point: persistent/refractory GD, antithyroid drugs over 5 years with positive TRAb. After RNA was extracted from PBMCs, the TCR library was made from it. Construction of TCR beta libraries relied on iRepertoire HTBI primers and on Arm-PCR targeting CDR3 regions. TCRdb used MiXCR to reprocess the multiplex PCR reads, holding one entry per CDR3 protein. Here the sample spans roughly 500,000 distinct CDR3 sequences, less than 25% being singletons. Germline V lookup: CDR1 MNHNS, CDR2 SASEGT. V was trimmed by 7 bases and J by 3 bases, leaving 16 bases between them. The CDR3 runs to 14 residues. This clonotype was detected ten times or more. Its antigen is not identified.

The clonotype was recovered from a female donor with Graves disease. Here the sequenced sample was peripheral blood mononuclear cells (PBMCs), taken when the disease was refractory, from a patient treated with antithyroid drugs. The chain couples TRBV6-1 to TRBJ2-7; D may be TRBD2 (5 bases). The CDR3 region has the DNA TGTGCCAGCAAGGAGGCGAGGATAAACTACGAGCAGTACTTC. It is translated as CASKEARINYEQYF.